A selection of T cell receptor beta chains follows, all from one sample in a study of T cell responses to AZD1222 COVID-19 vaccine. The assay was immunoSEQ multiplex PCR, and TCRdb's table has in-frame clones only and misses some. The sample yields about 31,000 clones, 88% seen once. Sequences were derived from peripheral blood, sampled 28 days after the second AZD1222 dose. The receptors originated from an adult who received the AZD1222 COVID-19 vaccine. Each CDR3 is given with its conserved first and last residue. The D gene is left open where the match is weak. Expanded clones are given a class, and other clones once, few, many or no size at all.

TGTGCCAGCAGCTTGGGGACAGCAAGCAATCAGCCCCAGCATTTT,CASSLGTASNQPQHF,TRBD1,TRBV7-2,-,TRBJ1-5
TGTGCCAGCTCACCAACAGGGGTCACCGGGGAGCTGTTTTTT,CASSPTGVTGELFF,TRBD1,TRBV18,-,TRBJ2-2
TGCGCCAGCAGTCAACCCGGACAGGGAAACTATGGCTACACCTTC,CASSQPGQGNYGYTF,TRBD1,TRBV4-1,-,TRBJ1-2
TGTGCCAGCAGTTTAAGGGGGGCAGGGCGATCACCCCTCCACTTT,CASSLRGAGRSPLHF,-,TRBV28,-,TRBJ1-6
TGTGCCAGCAGCTTAGCGGGGGTGTACGGCTACACCTTC,CASSLAGVYGYTF,-,TRBV11-1,few,TRBJ1-2
TGTGCCAGCAGTTACGATCGGGCAAGCAATCAGCCCCAGCATTTT,CASSYDRASNQPQHF,-,TRBV6-2/TRBV6-3,once,TRBJ1-5
TGTGCCAGTAGTAAGGGGACCGGGACAGGGGACTCTGGCTACACCTTC,CASSKGTGTGDSGYTF,TRBD1,TRBV19,-,TRBJ1-2
TGTGCCAGTTTAATTAGAGGCACTGAAGCTTTCTTT,CASLIRGTEAFF,-,TRBV6-6,-,TRBJ1-1
TGCGCCAGCAGCCCGTTCATTGGGACAGGGGGCAGTTCGGAGACCCAGTACTTC,CASSPFIGTGGSSETQYF,TRBD1,TRBV4-1,-,TRBJ2-5
TGTGCCAGCAGTTACGATAGACAGACTGAAGCTTTCTTT,CASSYDRQTEAFF,-,TRBV6-6,-,TRBJ1-1
TGTGCCAGCAGCTTACCCGACGGACGAGGACAGCATTTT,CASSLPDGRGQHF,-,TRBV7-9,-,TRBJ1-5
TGTGCCACCGGGACAGGGGACATCAATGAGCAGTTCTTC,CATGTGDINEQFF,TRBD1,TRBV6-5,-,TRBJ2-1
TGTGCCAGCCTCGACAGGGGGCAGGGAGATACGCAGTATTTT,CASLDRGQGDTQYF,TRBD1,TRBV6-5,once,TRBJ2-3
TGTGCCAGTAGAGCAAGGGGGACAGGGTCCAACGAGCAGTACTTC,CASRARGTGSNEQYF,TRBD1,TRBV19,few,TRBJ2-7
TGTGCCACCAGCAGAGCCCCGGAGAGCTGGAAACTGTTTTTT,CATSRAPESWKLFF,-,TRBV15,-,TRBJ1-4
TGTGCCAGCAGTCCTACGAACCCAAATCAGCCCCAGCATTTT,CASSPTNPNQPQHF,-,TRBV27,-,TRBJ1-5
TGTGCCAGCACCCGGGTTAGGGGTGGGGAAAAACTGTTTTTT,CASTRVRGGEKLFF,-,TRBV27,-,TRBJ1-4
TGTGCCAGCTCTCCTGGACAGGGGAACGGCTACACCTTC,CASSPGQGNGYTF,TRBD1,TRBV18,-,TRBJ1-2
TGTGCCAGCAGTTACCCCGCTTGGATGACTAGCGGGGCGGGAGATACGCAGTATTTT,CASSYPAWMTSGAGDTQYF,TRBD2,TRBV6-2/TRBV6-3,-,TRBJ2-3
TGTGCCACCAGCAGATCTCAGGGGACGGATGGCTACACCTTC,CATSRSQGTDGYTF,-,TRBV15,-,TRBJ1-2
TGTGCCAGCGGGCGGAGTGACTATGGCTACACCTTC,CASGRSDYGYTF,-,TRBV2,few,TRBJ1-2
TGTGCCAGCAGCCCAAGGGTAGCGGGGGCCCAGTACTTC,CASSPRVAGAQYF,TRBD2,TRBV7-3,-,TRBJ2-7
TGTGCCAGCAGCTTGGGGACAGGTCAGAGGGAGCAGTTCTTC,CASSLGTGQREQFF,TRBD1,TRBV7-3,-,TRBJ2-1
TGTGCCAGTAGTAACACAGGAGAAGTCACTGAAGCTTTCTTT,CASSNTGEVTEAFF,-,TRBV19,-,TRBJ1-1
TGTGCCAGCAGGGGACCCGGGGGCAATCAGCCCCAGCATTTT,CASRGPGGNQPQHF,-,TRBV21-1,-,TRBJ1-5
TGTGCCAGCAGCCAAGTCAATCAGCCCCAGCATTTT,CASSQVNQPQHF,-,TRBV3-1/TRBV3-2,-,TRBJ1-5
TGTGCCAGCGGGGAGGGTGATACGCAGTATTTT,CASGEGDTQYF,TRBD2,TRBV6-5,-,TRBJ2-3
TGTGCCAGCAGCTTAGGGCACACCGGGGAGCTGTTTTTT,CASSLGHTGELFF,-,TRBV7-2,-,TRBJ2-2
TGTGCCAGCAGCTTGGGGCCGACTGGGGGAGATACGCAGTATTTT,CASSLGPTGGDTQYF,-,TRBV7-6,-,TRBJ2-3
TGTGCCATCAGTGAGTCGAAAGGCGACAGGAGGGAGCAGTACTTC,CAISESKGDRREQYF,-,TRBV10-3,-,TRBJ2-7